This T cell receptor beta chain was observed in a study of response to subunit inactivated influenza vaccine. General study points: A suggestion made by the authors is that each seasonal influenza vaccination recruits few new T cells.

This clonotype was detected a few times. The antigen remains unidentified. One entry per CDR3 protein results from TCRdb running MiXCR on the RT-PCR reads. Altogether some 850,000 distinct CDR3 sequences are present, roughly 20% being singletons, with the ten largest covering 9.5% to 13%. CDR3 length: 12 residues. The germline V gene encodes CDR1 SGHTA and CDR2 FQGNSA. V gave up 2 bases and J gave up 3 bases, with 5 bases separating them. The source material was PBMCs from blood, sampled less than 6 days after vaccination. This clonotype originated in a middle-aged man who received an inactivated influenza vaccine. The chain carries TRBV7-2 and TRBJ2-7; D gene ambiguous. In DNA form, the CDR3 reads TGTGCCAGCAGCTTATGGGTCTACGAGCAGTACTTC. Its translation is CASSLWVYEQYF.